This TCR beta chain derives from a study of T cell repertoires in aging, cancer and after chemotherapy. TCR beta rearrangements were amplified from peripheral blood genomic DNA. This clonotype was detected a few times. Multiplex touch-down PCR with TRB-A/B primers amplified rearranged V-D-J TRB sequences. TCRdb fed the multiplex PCR reads into MiXCR, producing one record per CDR3 protein. The sample has about 4,000 distinct CDR3 sequences, around 23% seen once. The CDR3 spans 13 residues. The ends were cut back, 2 bases at V and 5 bases at J, with 12 bases in the middle. Per germline, CDR1 DFQATT and CDR2 SNEGSKA (reference sequence).

This TCR was recovered from a human donor in good health. The donor label of this sample is uncertain. The J gene is TRBJ2-5, the V gene TRBV20-1; D possibly corresponds to TRBD1 (5 bases). The sample was blood. CDR3 nucleotide sequence: TGCAGTGCTAGACAGGGCCTTGAGGAGACCCAGTACTTC. Amino acid sequence: CSARQGLEETQYF.